This TCR beta chain was sequenced in a study of control samples from healthy donors and cancer patients. The germline gives CDR1 MNHEY, CDR2 SVGEGT. This CDR3 has 16 residues. V lost 0 bases and J lost 4, with 13 bases in between. Libraries were prepared by immunoSEQ multiplex PCR; TCRdb keeps only in-frame clonotypes and omits some of them. The sample contains about 10,000 clones, about nine tenths of which appear only once. The rearrangement links TRBV6-2 or TRBV6-3 to TRBJ1-5; a weak D match, TRBD1 (5 bases). The specimen was PBMCs. The sequence came from a man in his sixties with colorectal cancer. The DNA of the CDR3 is TGTGCCAGCAGTTACTCGAGGTCAGGGCTAAATCAGCCCCAGCATTTT. This codes for CASSYSRSGLNQPQHF.